The 5 T cell receptor beta chains presented below share a single source sample, sequenced in a study of blood T cell repertoires in COVID-19. Clones were sequenced by immunoSEQ multiplex PCR, and TCRdb holds only the in-frame ones, with some missing. The sample consists of over 200,000 clones, about 80% of them appearing once. Specimen: peripheral blood. The receptors stem from a man aged 50 to 59 with active or convalescent COVID-19.

The chain recombines TRBV7-2 with TRBJ1-6; D is undetermined. Germline V CDR1 and CDR2: SGHTA, FQGNSA. Trimming left V 5 bases short and J 7 bases short, with 18 bases between. This CDR3 has 16 residues. This chain's CDR3 is CASSTRTATRNSPLHF. DNA of the CDR3: TGTGCCAGCAGCACACGTACCGCGACAAGGAATTCACCCCTCCACTTT.

The J gene is TRBJ2-2, the V gene TRBV7-8, with a weak D call TRBD2 (5 bases). The CDR3 is made up of 16 amino acids. V was shortened by 5 bases and J by 0 bases, with 13 bases between the two germline ends. Germline values: CDR1 SGHVS, CDR2 FQNEAQ. The CDR3 DNA is TGTGCCAGCAGCCTCCGGACGGGATCGAACACCGGGGAGCTGTTTTTT. It is translated as CASSLRTGSNTGELFF. Variable domain in full (rest from reference TRBV7-8 and TRBJ2-2): GAGVSQSPRYKVAKRGQDVALRCDPISGHVSLFWYQQALGQGPEFLTYFQNEAQLDKSGLPSDRFFAERPEGSVSTLKIQRTQQEDSAVYLCASSLRTGSNTGELFFGEGSRLTVL.

The table lists this clone with a count of one. A read error may explain this, as a much larger clone is one base away. Other DNA sequences within the sample encode an identical CDR3. This rearrangement joins TRBV2 to TRBJ1-1, with D unclear. In germline, CDR1 is SNHLY, CDR2 FYNNEI. With 3 bases removed from V and 1 base from J, the gap between germline ends came to 6 bases. This CDR3 contains 13 residues. In DNA, the CDR3 is TGTGCCAGCAGTGAGGAGCCGAACACTGAAGCTTTCTTT. This gives the protein CASSEEPNTEAFF.

The V and J genes are TRBV11-2 and TRBJ1-4; no clear D. The CDR3 extends over 13 amino acids. The V end was cut by 5 bases, the J end by 7 bases, with 11 bases between. Germline assignment: CDR1 SGHAT and CDR2 FQNNGV. CDR3 DNA sequence: TGTGCCAGCAGCAGCCCCGGCGGTGAAAAACTGTTTTTT. Translation: CASSSPGGEKLFF. Looking up the rest from reference TRBV11-2 and TRBJ1-4 gives the full variable domain: EAGVAQSPRYKIIEKRQSVAFWCNPISGHATLYWYQQILGQGPKLLIQFQNNGVVDDSQLPKDRFSAERLKGVDSTLKIQPAKLEDSAVYLCASSSPGGEKLFFGSGTQLSVL.

The chain uses TRBV4-3 and TRBJ2-1; no reliable D call. Germline-derived CDR1 and CDR2 are LGHNA and YSLEER. V was clipped by 2 bases and J by 7 bases, with 6 bases between them. This CDR3 comprises 12 residues. The CDR3 nucleotides read TGCGCCAGCAGCCAATCAGCGAATGAGCAGTTCTTC. As protein: CASSQSANEQFF.